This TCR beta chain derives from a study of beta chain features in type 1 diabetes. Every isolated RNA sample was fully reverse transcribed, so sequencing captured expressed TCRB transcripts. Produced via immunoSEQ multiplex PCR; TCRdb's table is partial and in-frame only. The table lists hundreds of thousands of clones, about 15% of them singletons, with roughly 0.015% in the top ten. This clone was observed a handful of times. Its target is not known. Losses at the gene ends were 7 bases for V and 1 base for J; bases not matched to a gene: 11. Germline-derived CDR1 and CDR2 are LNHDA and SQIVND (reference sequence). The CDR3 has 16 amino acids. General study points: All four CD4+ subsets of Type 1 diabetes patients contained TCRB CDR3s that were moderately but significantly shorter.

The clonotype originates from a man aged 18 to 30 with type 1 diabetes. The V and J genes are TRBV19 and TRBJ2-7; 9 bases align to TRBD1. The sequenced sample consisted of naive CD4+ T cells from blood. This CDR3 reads CASMDRGTGGSYEQYF. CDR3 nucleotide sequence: TGTGCCAGTATGGACAGGGGTACAGGTGGGTCCTACGAGCAGTACTTC.